The rows below give T cell receptor beta chains drawn from one sample of a study of PD-1 blockade in classical Hodgkin lymphoma. TCRdb keeps only in-frame clones here, not all; method: immunoSEQ multiplex PCR. The sample yields 55,000 to 80,000 clones, under 95% seen once. The specimen was peripheral blood mononuclear cells (PBMCs), collected at baseline. The receptors come from a human donor with classical Hodgkin lymphoma. CDR3s include the opening cysteine and the closing phenylalanine or tryptophan. Fields, in order: CDR3 protein, CDR3 DNA, clone size, V gene, D gene, CDR3 length, J gene. D genes are given only for firm matches. Not all rows give a size; the values are once, few, many and, for expanded clones, a class.

CDR3: CASRWVVSNTF
DNA: TGTGCAAGTCGATGGGTCGTTTCGAACACCTTC
size: .
V: TRBV12-2
D: .
length: 11
J: TRBJ1-2

CDR3: CASSPTGGHQPQHF
DNA: TGTGCCAGTAGTCCGACAGGGGGTCATCAGCCCCAGCATTTT
size: .
V: TRBV19
D: TRBD1
length: 14
J: TRBJ1-5

CDR3: CASSLGLSSGNYGYTF
DNA: TGTGCCAGCAGCTTGGGGTTAAGTAGCGGTAACTATGGCTACACCTTC
size: .
V: TRBV5-5
D: .
length: 16
J: TRBJ1-2

CDR3: CASSPRTQGNPYQETQYF
DNA: TGTGCCAGCTCACCCAGGACACAGGGAAACCCGTACCAAGAGACCCAGTACTTC
size: once
V: TRBV18
D: .
length: 18
J: TRBJ2-5

CDR3: CASSIEGDYGYTF
DNA: TGTGCCAGCAGCATAGAGGGGGACTATGGCTACACCTTC
size: once
V: TRBV11-2
D: .
length: 13
J: TRBJ1-2

CDR3: CASSQSMTYWTYEQYF
DNA: TGCGCCAGCAGTCAATCGATGACTTATTGGACCTACGAGCAGTACTTC
size: .
V: TRBV23-1
D: .
length: 16
J: TRBJ2-7

CDR3: CASRDRAYTGELFF
DNA: TGTGCCAGCCGGGACAGGGCATACACCGGGGAGCTGTTTTTT
size: .
V: TRBV19
D: TRBD1
length: 14
J: TRBJ2-2

CDR3: CASKRRGPIDEQYF
DNA: TGTGCCAGCAAAAGGCGGGGGCCCATCGACGAGCAGTACTTC
size: .
V: TRBV28
D: .
length: 14
J: TRBJ2-7

CDR3: CASTSGSGELFF
DNA: TGTGCCAGCACTAGCGGGTCCGGGGAGCTGTTTTTT
size: .
V: TRBV6-5
D: TRBD2
length: 12
J: TRBJ2-2

CDR3: CAISGTGQETQYF
DNA: TGTGCCATCAGCGGGACAGGGCAAGAGACCCAGTACTTC
size: once
V: TRBV10-3
D: TRBD1
length: 13
J: TRBJ2-5

CDR3: CASSFMATGELFF
DNA: TGTGCCAGCAGTTTTATGGCCACCGGGGAGCTGTTTTTT
size: .
V: TRBV28
D: .
length: 13
J: TRBJ2-2

CDR3: CASSESSGRTDTQYF
DNA: TGTGCCAGCAGCGAATCTAGCGGGAGAACGGATACGCAGTATTTT
size: .
V: TRBV9
D: TRBD2
length: 15
J: TRBJ2-3

CDR3: CASSAAGTPAYEQYF
DNA: TGTGCCAGCAGCGCAGCCGGGACTCCAGCATACGAGCAGTACTTC
size: few
V: TRBV5-8
D: .
length: 15
J: TRBJ2-7

CDR3: CASSGSDGNYGYTF
DNA: TGTGCCAGCAGTGGATCGGACGGGAACTATGGCTACACCTTC
size: .
V: TRBV21-1
D: .
length: 14
J: TRBJ1-2

CDR3: CASTPPTQAGANVLTF
DNA: TGTGCCAGCACCCCTCCCACACAGGCCGGGGCCAACGTCCTGACTTTC
size: .
V: TRBV7-9
D: .
length: 16
J: TRBJ2-6

CDR3: CASSLGGAGGGSYNEQFF
DNA: TGCGCCAGCAGCTTGGGGGGCGCGGGAGGTGGGTCCTACAATGAGCAGTTCTTC
size: .
V: TRBV5-1
D: TRBD2
length: 18
J: TRBJ2-1

CDR3: CASSLAISTDTQYF
DNA: TGTGCCAGCAGCTTAGCGATTAGCACAGATACGCAGTATTTT
size: .
V: TRBV11-1
D: .
length: 14
J: TRBJ2-3

CDR3: CASSGHSEGNSPLHF
DNA: TGTGCCAGCAGTGGACACTCGGAGGGGAATTCACCCCTCCACTTT
size: .
V: TRBV6-8
D: .
length: 15
J: TRBJ1-6

CDR3: CASSRIDREHEQFF
DNA: TGCGCCAGCAGCCGAATAGACAGGGAGCATGAGCAGTTCTTC
size: .
V: TRBV4-3
D: TRBD1
length: 14
J: TRBJ2-1

CDR3: CASSLAIYEQYF
DNA: TGTGCCAGCAGCCTAGCTATTTACGAGCAGTACTTC
size: .
V: TRBV2
D: .
length: 12
J: TRBJ2-7

CDR3: CASSLSAGSGRSYEQYF
DNA: TGTGCCAGCAGTTTATCTGCGGGTAGCGGGAGATCCTACGAGCAGTACTTC
size: .
V: TRBV27
D: TRBD2
length: 17
J: TRBJ2-7

CDR3: CASSLWGGPSGTNEQFF
DNA: TGTGCCAGCAGTTTATGGGGCGGGCCTAGCGGGACGAATGAGCAGTTCTTC
size: .
V: TRBV28
D: TRBD2
length: 17
J: TRBJ2-1

CDR3: CASSEAAQNYNEQFF
DNA: TGTGCCAGCAGTGAGGCCGCACAGAACTACAATGAGCAGTTCTTC
size: .
V: TRBV27
D: .
length: 15
J: TRBJ2-1

CDR3: CASSQLPRGSGETQYF
DNA: TGTGCCAGCAGCCAACTCCCTCGAGGGAGTGGGGAGACCCAGTACTTC
size: .
V: TRBV4-2
D: .
length: 16
J: TRBJ2-5

CDR3: CASSLMDGYEQYF
DNA: TGTGCCAGCAGTTTGATGGATGGCTACGAGCAGTACTTC
size: .
V: TRBV27
D: .
length: 13
J: TRBJ2-7

CDR3: CASSPTTSGSYEQYF
DNA: TGTGCCAGCTCACCTACGACTAGCGGCTCCTACGAGCAGTACTTC
size: .
V: TRBV18
D: TRBD2
length: 15
J: TRBJ2-7

CDR3: CASSLKNPNEKLFF
DNA: TGTGCCAGCAGCTTGAAAAACCCTAATGAAAAACTGTTTTTT
size: .
V: TRBV5-4
D: .
length: 14
J: TRBJ1-4

CDR3: CASSSEGGLAEQFF
DNA: TGCGCCAGCAGCAGCGAGGGCGGATTGGCTGAGCAGTTCTTC
size: .
V: TRBV5-1
D: .
length: 14
J: TRBJ2-1

CDR3: CASSAGEETQYF
DNA: TGCGCCAGCAGCGCAGGGGAAGAGACCCAGTACTTC
size: once
V: TRBV5-1
D: .
length: 12
J: TRBJ2-5

CDR3: CASSLLPTDTEAFF
DNA: TGCGCCAGCAGCTTGCTCCCGACGGACACTGAAGCTTTCTTT
size: .
V: TRBV5-1
D: .
length: 14
J: TRBJ1-1

CDR3: CASSYSRDNTEAFF
DNA: TGTGCCAGCAGTTACTCCCGGGACAACACTGAAGCTTTCTTT
size: .
V: TRBV6-5
D: .
length: 14
J: TRBJ1-1

CDR3: CASSHPDTSATNEKLFF
DNA: TGTGCCAGCAGCCACCCGGACACCAGCGCAACTAATGAAAAACTGTTTTTT
size: .
V: TRBV7-9
D: .
length: 17
J: TRBJ1-4

CDR3: CASSQSPTGTSTIQYF
DNA: TGCGCCAGCAGTCAGAGTCCTACAGGGACGAGTACCATTCAGTACTTC
size: .
V: TRBV23-1
D: .
length: 16
J: TRBJ2-4

CDR3: CASSTGSEAFF
DNA: TGTGCCAGCTCGACAGGATCTGAAGCTTTCTTT
size: .
V: TRBV18
D: .
length: 11
J: TRBJ1-1

CDR3: CASSSRTPNEQFF
DNA: TGTGCCAGCAGTTCTCGAACCCCCAATGAGCAGTTCTTC
size: .
V: TRBV27
D: .
length: 13
J: TRBJ2-1

CDR3: CASSLMTTEAFF
DNA: TGTGCCAGCAGCTTGATGACGACTGAAGCTTTCTTT
size: .
V: TRBV5-8
D: .
length: 12
J: TRBJ1-1

CDR3: CASSQVMGDSFAEQYF
DNA: TGTGCCAGCAGCCAAGTAATGGGGGACAGCTTTGCCGAGCAGTACTTC
size: .
V: TRBV4-2
D: TRBD1
length: 16
J: TRBJ2-7

CDR3: CASSRSTDTQYF
DNA: TGTGCCAGCAGTCGGAGCACAGATACGCAGTATTTT
size: .
V: TRBV7-3
D: .
length: 12
J: TRBJ2-3

CDR3: CASGSAQAADQSYEQYF
DNA: TGTGCTAGTGGTTCGGCCCAGGCCGCGGACCAATCCTACGAGCAGTACTTC
size: .
V: TRBV12-5
D: .
length: 17
J: TRBJ2-7

CDR3: CASSPRSSSTWSYEQYF
DNA: TGTGCCAGCAGTCCCCGATCGTCTTCTACATGGTCCTACGAGCAGTACTTC
size: .
V: TRBV27
D: .
length: 17
J: TRBJ2-7

CDR3: CASSRGLAGETQYF
DNA: TGTGCCAGCAGTCGGGGACTAGCGGGAGAGACCCAGTACTTC
size: .
V: TRBV2
D: TRBD2
length: 14
J: TRBJ2-5

CDR3: CASSRRLAASYNEQFF
DNA: TGCGCCAGCAGCCGGCGGCTAGCGGCCTCCTACAATGAGCAGTTCTTC
size: .
V: TRBV4-3
D: TRBD2
length: 16
J: TRBJ2-1

CDR3: CASSLAPETQYF
DNA: TGTGCCAGCAGCTTAGCGCCGGAGACCCAGTACTTC
size: .
V: TRBV7-6
D: .
length: 12
J: TRBJ2-5

CDR3: CASSLGGGGDYNEQFF
DNA: TGTGCCAGCAGCTTAGGAGGCGGGGGAGACTACAATGAGCAGTTCTTC
size: .
V: TRBV7-8
D: TRBD2
length: 16
J: TRBJ2-1

CDR3: CARSLVNINQPQHF
DNA: TGTGCCAGAAGCTTGGTAAATATCAATCAGCCCCAGCATTTT
size: .
V: TRBV5-3
D: .
length: 14
J: TRBJ1-5

CDR3: CASSPDRLSGANVLTF
DNA: TGTGCCAGCTCACCCGACAGGTTGTCTGGGGCCAACGTCCTGACTTTC
size: .
V: TRBV18
D: .
length: 16
J: TRBJ2-6

CDR3: CASSLGQGGTYEQYF
DNA: TGTGCCAGCAGTCTGGGACAGGGGGGTACCTACGAGCAGTACTTC
size: .
V: TRBV14
D: TRBD1
length: 15
J: TRBJ2-7

CDR3: CASVSRSSYNSPLHF
DNA: TGTGCCAGCGTGAGTCGGAGCTCCTATAATTCACCCCTCCACTTT
size: few
V: TRBV7-2
D: .
length: 15
J: TRBJ1-6

CDR3: CASSQDVDKHYGYTF
DNA: TGTGCCAGCAGCCAAGATGTAGACAAGCACTATGGCTACACCTTC
size: .
V: TRBV4-2
D: .
length: 15
J: TRBJ1-2

CDR3: CASSTDRTYGYTF
DNA: TGTGCCAGCAGCACCGACAGGACCTATGGCTACACCTTC
size: .
V: TRBV6-5
D: .
length: 13
J: TRBJ1-2

CDR3: CATLAGTNTGELFF
DNA: TGTGCCACCCTAGCGGGAACGAACACCGGGGAGCTGTTTTTT
size: .
V: TRBV19
D: TRBD2
length: 14
J: TRBJ2-2

CDR3: CASFLGGTRYEQFF
DNA: TGCGCCAGCTTCTTGGGCGGGACACGGTATGAGCAGTTCTTC
size: .
V: TRBV5-1
D: .
length: 14
J: TRBJ2-1

CDR3: CASSATGQGVYEQYF
DNA: TGTGCCAGCAGCGCCACGGGACAGGGTGTTTACGAGCAGTACTTC
size: .
V: TRBV9
D: TRBD1
length: 15
J: TRBJ2-7

CDR3: CASSNPGLHNEQFF
DNA: TGTGCCAGCAGTAACCCCGGCCTCCACAATGAGCAGTTCTTC
size: .
V: TRBV6-5
D: .
length: 14
J: TRBJ2-1

CDR3: CASSIVQGGTDTQYF
DNA: TGTGCCAGTAGTATAGTACAGGGCGGCACAGATACGCAGTATTTT
size: .
V: TRBV19
D: .
length: 15
J: TRBJ2-3

CDR3: CASSDRATRLFSGANVLTF
DNA: TGTGCCAGTAGTGACCGGGCCACTAGGTTATTTTCTGGGGCCAACGTCCTGACTTTC
size: .
V: TRBV19
D: .
length: 19
J: TRBJ2-6

CDR3: CASSLLGQGAIDGYTF
DNA: TGTGCCAGCAGCCTACTAGGACAGGGGGCTATTGATGGCTACACCTTC
size: .
V: TRBV5-8
D: TRBD1
length: 16
J: TRBJ1-2